A selection of T cell receptor beta chains follows, all from one sample in a study of shared clonotypes between healthy human individuals. Method: immunoSEQ multiplex PCR; TCRdb's copy keeps in-frame clones and lacks some. Here the sample spans millions of clones, roughly 94% being singletons. The sample comprised naive CD8+ T cells sorted from blood. The receptors originated from a man younger than 35 in good health. Both conserved end residues are part of each CDR3. The order of the fields is V gene, J gene, D gene, CDR3 protein, CDR3 DNA. D genes are given only for firm matches.

V: TRBV6-5
J: TRBJ2-1
D: TRBD2
CDR3: CASSPLAGEGNEQFF
DNA: TGTGCCAGCAGTCCGTTAGCGGGAGAGGGCAATGAGCAGTTCTTC

V: TRBV4-2
J: TRBJ2-5
D: .
CDR3: CASSQVENMEETQYF
DNA: TGTGCCAGCAGCCAAGTAGAAAATATGGAAGAGACCCAGTACTTC

V: TRBV19
J: TRBJ1-2
D: .
CDR3: CASRPTAIYGYTF
DNA: TGTGCCAGTAGACCGACAGCCATCTATGGCTACACCTTC

V: TRBV6-5
J: TRBJ2-4
D: .
CDR3: CASSYPPENIQYF
DNA: TGTGCCAGCAGTTACCCCCCGGAGAACATTCAGTACTTC

V: TRBV30
J: TRBJ1-2
D: .
CDR3: CAYSPSNYGYTF
DNA: TGTGCCTACTCTCCCTCCAACTATGGCTACACCTTC

V: TRBV7-9
J: TRBJ2-1
D: TRBD1
CDR3: CASSPPRQGSSYNEQFF
DNA: TGTGCCAGCAGCCCGCCGCGACAGGGGAGCTCCTACAATGAGCAGTTCTTC

V: TRBV5-6
J: TRBJ1-5
D: TRBD1
CDR3: CASSLEGGGQPQHF
DNA: TGTGCCAGCAGCTTGGAAGGGGGCGGTCAGCCCCAGCATTTT

V: TRBV7-9
J: TRBJ1-2
D: .
CDR3: CASSLYVSGTLGGYTF
DNA: TGTGCCAGCAGCCTTTACGTTTCCGGGACCCTGGGCGGCTACACCTTC

V: TRBV2
J: TRBJ2-7
D: .
CDR3: CASSEGGLSYEQYF
DNA: TGTGCCAGCAGTGAGGGGGGCCTCTCCTACGAGCAGTACTTC

V: TRBV28
J: TRBJ1-4
D: .
CDR3: CASSFRWPQDEKLFF
DNA: TGTGCCAGCAGTTTTAGGTGGCCCCAGGATGAAAAACTGTTTTTT

V: TRBV6-1
J: TRBJ2-7
D: .
CDR3: CASSARETYEQYF
DNA: TGTGCCAGCAGTGCTCGGGAAACCTACGAGCAGTACTTC

V: TRBV4-3
J: TRBJ1-1
D: .
CDR3: CASSQDTYTEAFF
DNA: TGCGCCAGCAGCCAAGATACCTACACTGAAGCTTTCTTT

V: TRBV7-9
J: TRBJ2-5
D: TRBD2
CDR3: CASSLSAGGIETQYF
DNA: TGTGCCAGCAGCTTAAGCGCGGGGGGGATAGAGACCCAGTACTTC

V: TRBV21-1
J: TRBJ2-5
D: .
CDR3: CASSVRRRQETQYF
DNA: TGTGCCAGCAGCGTCCGAAGGCGGCAAGAGACCCAGTACTTC

V: TRBV28
J: TRBJ2-1
D: TRBD2
CDR3: CASSPRDYRTEQFF
DNA: TGTGCCAGCAGTCCCCGGGACTACCGGACTGAGCAGTTCTTC

V: TRBV4-2
J: TRBJ2-3
D: TRBD2
CDR3: CASSQSRLAVTDTQYF
DNA: TGTGCCAGCAGCCAATCCAGACTAGCGGTTACAGATACGCAGTATTTT

V: TRBV4-1
J: TRBJ2-3
D: TRBD1
CDR3: CASSQETGERTDTQYF
DNA: TGCGCCAGCAGCCAAGAAACAGGGGAAAGGACAGATACGCAGTATTTT

V: TRBV28
J: TRBJ2-7
D: .
CDR3: CASRPSSGEASYEQYF
DNA: TGTGCCAGCAGGCCTTCCTCGGGGGAGGCATCCTACGAGCAGTACTTC

V: TRBV11-2
J: TRBJ1-3
D: .
CDR3: CASSLVGTVNGNTIYF
DNA: TGTGCCAGCAGCTTAGTAGGAACAGTCAACGGAAACACCATATATTTT

V: TRBV28
J: TRBJ2-1
D: .
CDR3: CASSPRGGNEQFF
DNA: TGTGCCAGCAGTCCCAGGGGGGGGAATGAGCAGTTCTTC

V: TRBV21-1
J: TRBJ2-1
D: .
CDR3: CASSRQGNEQFF
DNA: TGTGCCAGCAGCAGACAGGGTAATGAGCAGTTCTTC

V: TRBV27
J: TRBJ2-7
D: .
CDR3: CASSLTAWGYEQYF
DNA: TGTGCCAGCAGTTTGACAGCTTGGGGGTACGAGCAGTACTTC

V: TRBV11-3
J: TRBJ2-1
D: .
CDR3: CASSLRTANEQFF
DNA: TGTGCCAGCAGCTTAAGGACGGCAAATGAGCAGTTCTTC